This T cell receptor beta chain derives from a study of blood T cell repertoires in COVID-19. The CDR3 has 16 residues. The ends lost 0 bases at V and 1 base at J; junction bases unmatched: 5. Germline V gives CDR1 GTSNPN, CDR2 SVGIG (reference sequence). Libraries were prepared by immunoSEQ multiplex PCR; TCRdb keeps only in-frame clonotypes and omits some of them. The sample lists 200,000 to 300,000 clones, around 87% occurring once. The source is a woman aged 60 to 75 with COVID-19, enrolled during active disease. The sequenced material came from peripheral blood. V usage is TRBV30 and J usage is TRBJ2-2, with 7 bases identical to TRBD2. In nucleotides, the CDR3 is TGTGCCTGGAGTGTAAGGGCTAGCGGGAACACCGGGGAGCTGTTTTTT. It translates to CAWSVRASGNTGELFF.